What follows is one T cell receptor beta chain and its context. The antigen is not known. The data originate from a study of cytomegalovirus exposure and HLA in healthy donors. Study-level findings and limits: Cytomegalovirus-associated status was assigned to 164 TCR beta chains. Roughly uniform depth of sequencing across donors was assumed in presence/absence analyses.

This CDR3 spans 16 amino acids. V was clipped by 1 base and J by 2 bases, with 12 bases between them. Germline V gene lookup returns CDR1 SGHKS and CDR2 YYEKEE (reference sequence). PCR was performed using 60 Vbeta and 13 Jbeta primers. The table came from immunoSEQ multiplex PCR; TCRdb's copy has only in-frame clones and leaves some out. This sample has about 200,000 clones, with around 80% found just once. The chain carries TRBV5-5 and TRBJ1-4; tentative D call: TRBD1 (6 bases). Sequencing input: PBMCs. The sequence derives from a man in his thirties or forties in good health and CMV-seronegative. The CDR3, as DNA: TGTGCCAGCAGCTTGAGGGGGGGGGCTACTAATGAAAAACTGTTTTTT. Its translation: CASSLRGGATNEKLFF.